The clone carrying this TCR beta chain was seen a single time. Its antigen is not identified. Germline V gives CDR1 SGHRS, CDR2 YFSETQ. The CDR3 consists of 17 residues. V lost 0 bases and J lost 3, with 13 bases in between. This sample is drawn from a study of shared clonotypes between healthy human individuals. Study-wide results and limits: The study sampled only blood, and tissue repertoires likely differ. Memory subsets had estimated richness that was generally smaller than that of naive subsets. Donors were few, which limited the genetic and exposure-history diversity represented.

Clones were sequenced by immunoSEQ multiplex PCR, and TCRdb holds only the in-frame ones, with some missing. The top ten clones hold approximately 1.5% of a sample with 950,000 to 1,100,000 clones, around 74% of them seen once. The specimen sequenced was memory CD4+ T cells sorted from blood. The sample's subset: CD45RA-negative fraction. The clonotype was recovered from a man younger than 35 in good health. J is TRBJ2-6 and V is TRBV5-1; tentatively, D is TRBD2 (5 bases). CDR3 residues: CASSLEGRGYGANVLTF. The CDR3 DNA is TGCGCCAGCAGCTTGGAAGGAAGAGGGTATGGGGCCAACGTCCTGACTTTC.